The entry that follows covers one T cell receptor (beta chain) sequence. Only in-frame clones appear in the TCRdb table, and some are missing; sequencing was by immunoSEQ multiplex PCR. The sample has about 80,000 clones; about nine tenths are singletons. This record comes from a study of blood T cell repertoires in COVID-19. The source is a woman at least 80 years old with acute or convalescent COVID-19. The sequencing input was peripheral blood.

CDR3 residues: CASSRQTGNGGNTIYF. The DNA of the CDR3 is TGTGCCAGCAGCCGTCAAACAGGGAACGGGGGAAACACCATATATTTT. The chain is built from TRBV13 and TRBJ1-3, with a possible D match to TRBD1 (6 bases). Trimming took 5 bases from V and 4 from J, leaving 18 bases between them. CDR1 and CDR2 (germline): PRHDT, FYEKMQ (reference sequence). This CDR3 region has 16 residues.